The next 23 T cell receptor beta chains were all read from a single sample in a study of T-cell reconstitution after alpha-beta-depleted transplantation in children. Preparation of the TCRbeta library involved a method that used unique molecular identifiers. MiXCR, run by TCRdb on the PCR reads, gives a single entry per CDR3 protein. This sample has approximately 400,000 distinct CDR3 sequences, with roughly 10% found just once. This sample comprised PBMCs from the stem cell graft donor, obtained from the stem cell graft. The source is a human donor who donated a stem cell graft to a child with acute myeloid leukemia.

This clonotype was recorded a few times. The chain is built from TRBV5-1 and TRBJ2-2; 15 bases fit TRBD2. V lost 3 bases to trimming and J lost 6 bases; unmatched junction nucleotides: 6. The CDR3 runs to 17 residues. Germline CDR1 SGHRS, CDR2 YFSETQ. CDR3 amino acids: CASSWGLAGGFAGELFF. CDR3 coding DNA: TGCGCCAGCAGCTGGGGACTAGCGGGAGGATTCGCCGGGGAGCTGTTTTTT.

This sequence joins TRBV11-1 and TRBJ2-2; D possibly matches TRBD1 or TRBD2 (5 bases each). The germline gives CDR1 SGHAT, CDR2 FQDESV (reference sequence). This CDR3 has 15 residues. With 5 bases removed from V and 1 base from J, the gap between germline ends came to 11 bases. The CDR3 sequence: CASSLGPLNTGELFF. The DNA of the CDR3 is TGTGCCAGCAGCCTGGGACCTTTGAACACCGGGGAGCTGTTTTTT.

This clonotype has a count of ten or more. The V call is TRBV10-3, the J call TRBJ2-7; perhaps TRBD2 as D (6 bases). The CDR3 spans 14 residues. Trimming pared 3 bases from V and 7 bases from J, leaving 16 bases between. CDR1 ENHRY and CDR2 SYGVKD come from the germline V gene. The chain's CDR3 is CAISDQGSGREQYF. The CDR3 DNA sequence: TGTGCCATCAGTGATCAGGGAAGTGGGAGGGAGCAGTACTTC.

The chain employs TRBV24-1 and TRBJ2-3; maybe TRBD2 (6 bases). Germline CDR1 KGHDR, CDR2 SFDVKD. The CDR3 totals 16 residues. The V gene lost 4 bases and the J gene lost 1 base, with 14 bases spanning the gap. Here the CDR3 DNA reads TGTGCCACCAGTGACGCCGGGACTCCAGGCACAGATACGCAGTATTTT. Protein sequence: CATSDAGTPGTDTQYF.

CDR3 in DNA: TGTGCTAGTGGCCGACAGAGGTCTGAAGCTTTCTTT. Protein sequence: CASGRQRSEAFF. V gene TRBV12-5 combines with J gene TRBJ1-1, with a weak D call TRBD1 (5 bases). The V and J ends lost 6 bases and 6 bases respectively, with 11 bases between them. This CDR3 region has 12 residues. Germline-derived CDR1 and CDR2 are LGHNT and FRNRAP.

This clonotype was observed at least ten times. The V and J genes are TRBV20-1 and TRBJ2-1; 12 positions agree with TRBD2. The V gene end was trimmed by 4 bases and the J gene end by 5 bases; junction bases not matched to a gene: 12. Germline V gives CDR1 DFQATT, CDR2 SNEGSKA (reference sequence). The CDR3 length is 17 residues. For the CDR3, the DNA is TGCAGTGCTACCCCCACGACTAGCGGGAGAACACACAATGAGCAGTTCTTC. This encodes CSATPTTSGRTHNEQFF.

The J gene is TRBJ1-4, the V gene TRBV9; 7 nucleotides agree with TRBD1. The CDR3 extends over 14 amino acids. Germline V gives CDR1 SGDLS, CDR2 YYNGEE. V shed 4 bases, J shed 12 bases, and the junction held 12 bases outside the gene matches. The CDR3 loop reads CASSPTGAGGELFF. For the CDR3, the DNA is TGTGCCAGCAGCCCCACAGGGGCGGGAGGAGAACTGTTTTTT.

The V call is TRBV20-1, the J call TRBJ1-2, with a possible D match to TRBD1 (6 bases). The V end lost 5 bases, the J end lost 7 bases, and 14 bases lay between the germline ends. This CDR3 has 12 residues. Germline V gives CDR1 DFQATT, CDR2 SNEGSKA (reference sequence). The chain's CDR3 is CSAGGQVFGYTF. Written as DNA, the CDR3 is TGCAGTGCTGGGGGGCAGGTATTTGGCTACACCTTC.

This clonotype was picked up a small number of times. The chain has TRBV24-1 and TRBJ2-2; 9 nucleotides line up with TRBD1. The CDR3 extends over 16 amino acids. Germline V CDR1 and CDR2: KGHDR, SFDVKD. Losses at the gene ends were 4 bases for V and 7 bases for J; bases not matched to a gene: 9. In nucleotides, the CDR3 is TGTGCCACCAGTGACAACGGACAGGGGAAAGGCGGGGAGCTGTTTTTT. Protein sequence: CATSDNGQGKGGELFF.

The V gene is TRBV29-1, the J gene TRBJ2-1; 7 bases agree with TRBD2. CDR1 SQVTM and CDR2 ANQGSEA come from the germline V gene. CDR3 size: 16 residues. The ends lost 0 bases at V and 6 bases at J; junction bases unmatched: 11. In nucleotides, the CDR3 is TGCAGCGTTGAAGATTTCAGCGGAGGGAGGGGCAATGAGCAGTTCTTC. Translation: CSVEDFSGGRGNEQFF.

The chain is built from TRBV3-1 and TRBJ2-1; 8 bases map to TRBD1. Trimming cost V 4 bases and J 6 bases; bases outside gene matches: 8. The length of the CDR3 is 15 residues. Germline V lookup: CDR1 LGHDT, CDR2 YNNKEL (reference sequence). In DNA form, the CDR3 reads TGTGCCAGCAGCCCCGCGGACAGGGTTCTCAATGAGCAGTTCTTC. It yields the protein CASSPADRVLNEQFF.

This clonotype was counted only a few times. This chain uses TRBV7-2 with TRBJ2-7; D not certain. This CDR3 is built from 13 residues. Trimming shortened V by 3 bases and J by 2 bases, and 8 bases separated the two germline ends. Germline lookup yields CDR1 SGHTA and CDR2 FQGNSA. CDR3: CASSFKQTYEQYF. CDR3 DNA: TGTGCCAGCAGCTTCAAACAGACCTACGAGCAGTACTTC.

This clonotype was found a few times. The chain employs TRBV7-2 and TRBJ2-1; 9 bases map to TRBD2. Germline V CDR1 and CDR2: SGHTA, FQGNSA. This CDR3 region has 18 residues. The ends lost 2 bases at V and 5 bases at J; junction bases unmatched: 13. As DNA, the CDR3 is TGTGCCAGCAGCTTACCGCGGGGGGGCCTTACGAGGAACAATGAGCAGTTCTTC. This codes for CASSLPRGGLTRNNEQFF.

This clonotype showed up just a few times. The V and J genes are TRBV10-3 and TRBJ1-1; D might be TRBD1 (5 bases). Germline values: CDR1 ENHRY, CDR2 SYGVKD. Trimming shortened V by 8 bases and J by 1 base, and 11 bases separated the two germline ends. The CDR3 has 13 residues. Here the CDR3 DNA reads TGTGCCATCGCCGTGGGGGGGAACACTGAAGCTTTCTTT. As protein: CAIAVGGNTEAFF.

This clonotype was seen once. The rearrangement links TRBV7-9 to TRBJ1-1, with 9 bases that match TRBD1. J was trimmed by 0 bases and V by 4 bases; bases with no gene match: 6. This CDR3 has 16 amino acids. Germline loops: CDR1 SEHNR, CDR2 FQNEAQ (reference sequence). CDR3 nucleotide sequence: TGTGCCAGCAGCTCGGGACAGGGCCGATTGAACACTGAAGCTTTCTTT. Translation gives CASSSGQGRLNTEAFF. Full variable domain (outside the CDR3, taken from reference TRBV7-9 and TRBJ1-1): DTGVSQNPRHKITKRGQNVTFRCDPISEHNRLYWYRQTLGQGPEFLTYFQNEAQLEKSRLLSDRFSAERPKGSFSTLEIQRTEQGDSAMYLCASSSGQGRLNTEAFFGQGTRLTVV.

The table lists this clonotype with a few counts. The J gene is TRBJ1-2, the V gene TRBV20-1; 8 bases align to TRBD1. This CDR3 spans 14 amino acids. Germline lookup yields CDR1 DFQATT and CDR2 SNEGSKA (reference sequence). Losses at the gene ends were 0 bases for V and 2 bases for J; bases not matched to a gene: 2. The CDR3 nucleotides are TGCAGTGCTAGAGAGACAGGGGAGAACTATGGCTACACCTTC. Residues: CSARETGENYGYTF.

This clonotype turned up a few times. The CDR3 loop is CASSLSFGGGNEQFF. The CDR3 DNA is TGTGCCAGCAGCTTAAGTTTTGGGGGTGGAAATGAGCAGTTCTTC. The V call is TRBV7-3, the J call TRBJ2-1; D could derive from TRBD1 or TRBD2 (5 bases each). Germline CDR1 is SGHTA and CDR2 is FQGTGA. V was cut by 1 base and J by 7 bases, with 14 bases left in between. The CDR3 spans 15 residues.

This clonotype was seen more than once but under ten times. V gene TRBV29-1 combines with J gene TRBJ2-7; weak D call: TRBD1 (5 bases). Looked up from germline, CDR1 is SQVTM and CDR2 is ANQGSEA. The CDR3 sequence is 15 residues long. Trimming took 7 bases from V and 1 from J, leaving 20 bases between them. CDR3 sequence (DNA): TGCAGCGCCGCGCCCCGCAGGGTTGGTTCCTACGAGCAGTACTTC. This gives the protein CSAAPRRVGSYEQYF.

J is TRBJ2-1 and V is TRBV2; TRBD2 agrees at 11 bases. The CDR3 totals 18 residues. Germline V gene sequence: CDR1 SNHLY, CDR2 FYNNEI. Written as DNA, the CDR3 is TGTACCTGCTGTTTTTTTTCTAGCGGGGGGATTCTAGGCCATGAGCAGTTCTTC. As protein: CTCCFFSSGGILGHEQFF.

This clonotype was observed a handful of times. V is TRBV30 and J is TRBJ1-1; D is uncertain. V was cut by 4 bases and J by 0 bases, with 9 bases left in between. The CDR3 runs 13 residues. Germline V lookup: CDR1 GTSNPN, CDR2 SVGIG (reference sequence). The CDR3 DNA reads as TGTGCCTGGACCCCCCCTGTGAACACTGAAGCTTTCTTT. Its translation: CAWTPPVNTEAFF.

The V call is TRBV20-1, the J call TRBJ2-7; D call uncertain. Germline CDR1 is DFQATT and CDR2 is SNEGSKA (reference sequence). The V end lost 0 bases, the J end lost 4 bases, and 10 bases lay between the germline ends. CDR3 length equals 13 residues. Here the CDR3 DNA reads TGCAGTGCTAGAGATGCGCAGTTATACGAGCAGTACTTC. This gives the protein CSARDAQLYEQYF.

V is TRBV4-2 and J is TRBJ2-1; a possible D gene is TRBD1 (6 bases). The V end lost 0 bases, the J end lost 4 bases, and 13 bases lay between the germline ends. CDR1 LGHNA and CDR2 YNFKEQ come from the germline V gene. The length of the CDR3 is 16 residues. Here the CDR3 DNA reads TGTGCCAGCAGCCAAGATCCAGGACAGACGTACAATGAGCAGTTCTTC. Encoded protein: CASSQDPGQTYNEQFF.

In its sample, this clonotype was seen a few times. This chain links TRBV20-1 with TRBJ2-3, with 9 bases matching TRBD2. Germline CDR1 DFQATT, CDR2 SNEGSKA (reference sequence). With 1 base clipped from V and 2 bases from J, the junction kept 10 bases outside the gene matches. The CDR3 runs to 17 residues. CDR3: CSARAPPGLAPTDTQYF. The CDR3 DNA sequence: TGCAGTGCTAGAGCCCCCCCCGGACTAGCGCCCACAGATACGCAGTATTTT.